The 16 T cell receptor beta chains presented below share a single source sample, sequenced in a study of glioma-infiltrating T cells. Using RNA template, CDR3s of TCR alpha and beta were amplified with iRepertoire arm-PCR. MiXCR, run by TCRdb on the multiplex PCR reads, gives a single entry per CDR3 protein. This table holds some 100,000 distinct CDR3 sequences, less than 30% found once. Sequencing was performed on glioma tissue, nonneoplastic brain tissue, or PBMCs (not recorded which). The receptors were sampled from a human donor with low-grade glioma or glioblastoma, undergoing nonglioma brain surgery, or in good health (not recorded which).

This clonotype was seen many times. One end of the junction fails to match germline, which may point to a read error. The chain's CDR3 is CASSLDPSSYEQYF. As DNA, the CDR3 is TGTGCCAGCAGCTTAGACCCATCATCCTACGAGCAGTACTTC. V is TRBV5-1 and J is TRBJ2-7, with no clear D. The CDR3 sequence is 14 residues long. CDR1 is SGHRS and CDR2 is YFSETQ in the germline V gene.

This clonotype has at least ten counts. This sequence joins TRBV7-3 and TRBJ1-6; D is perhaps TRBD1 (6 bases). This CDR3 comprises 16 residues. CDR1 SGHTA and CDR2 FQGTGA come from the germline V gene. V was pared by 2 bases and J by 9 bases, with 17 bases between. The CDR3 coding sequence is TGTGCCAGCAGCTTAGGATCCCGGACAGTCGGTTCACCCCTCCACTTT. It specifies CASSLGSRTVGSPLHF.

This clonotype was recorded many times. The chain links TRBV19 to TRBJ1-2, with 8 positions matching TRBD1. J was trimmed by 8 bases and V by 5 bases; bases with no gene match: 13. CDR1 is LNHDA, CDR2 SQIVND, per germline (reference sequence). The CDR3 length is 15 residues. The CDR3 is CASSRSTTGVYGYTF. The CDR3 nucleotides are TGTGCCAGTAGTCGCTCCACGACAGGGGTCTACGGCTACACCTTC.

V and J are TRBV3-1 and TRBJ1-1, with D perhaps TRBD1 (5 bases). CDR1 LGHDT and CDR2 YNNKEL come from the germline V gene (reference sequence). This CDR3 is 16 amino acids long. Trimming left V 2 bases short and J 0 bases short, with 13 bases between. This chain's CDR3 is CASSQPGPLMNTEAFF. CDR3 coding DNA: TGTGCCAGCAGCCAACCGGGACCGTTGATGAACACTGAAGCTTTCTTT. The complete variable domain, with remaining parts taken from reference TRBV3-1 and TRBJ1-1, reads DTAVSQTPKYLVTQMGNDKSIKCEQNLGHDTMYWYKQDSKKFLKIMFSYNNKELIINETVPNRFSPKSPDKAHLNLHINSLELGDSAVYFCASSQPGPLMNTEAFFGQGTRLTVV.

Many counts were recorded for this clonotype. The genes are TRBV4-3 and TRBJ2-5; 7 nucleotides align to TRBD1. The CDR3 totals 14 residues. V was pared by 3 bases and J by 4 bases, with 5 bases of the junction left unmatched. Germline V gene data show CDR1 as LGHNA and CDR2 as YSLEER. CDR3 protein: CASSQLTGLETQYF. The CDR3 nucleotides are TGCGCCAGCAGCCAGTTGACAGGGTTAGAGACCCAGTACTTC.

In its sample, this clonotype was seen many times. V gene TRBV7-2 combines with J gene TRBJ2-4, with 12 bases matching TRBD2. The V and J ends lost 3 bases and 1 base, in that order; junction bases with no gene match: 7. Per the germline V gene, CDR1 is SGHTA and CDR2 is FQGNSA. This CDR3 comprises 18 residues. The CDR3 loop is CASSFLAGGPGAKNIQYF. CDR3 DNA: TGTGCCAGCAGCTTTCTAGCGGGAGGGCCAGGGGCCAAAAACATTCAGTACTTC.

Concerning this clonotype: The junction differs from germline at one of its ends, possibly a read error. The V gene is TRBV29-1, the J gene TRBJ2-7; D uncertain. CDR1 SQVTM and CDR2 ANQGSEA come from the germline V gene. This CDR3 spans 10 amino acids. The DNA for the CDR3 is TGCAGCTTTGAATCGACTCAGCAGTACTTC. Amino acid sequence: CSFESTQQYF.

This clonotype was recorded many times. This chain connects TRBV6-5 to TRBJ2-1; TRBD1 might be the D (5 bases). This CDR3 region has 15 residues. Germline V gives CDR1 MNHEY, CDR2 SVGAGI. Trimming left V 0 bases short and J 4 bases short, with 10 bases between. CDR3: CASSYSRAEYNEQFF. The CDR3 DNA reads TGTGCCAGCAGTTACTCCAGGGCAGAGTACAATGAGCAGTTCTTC.

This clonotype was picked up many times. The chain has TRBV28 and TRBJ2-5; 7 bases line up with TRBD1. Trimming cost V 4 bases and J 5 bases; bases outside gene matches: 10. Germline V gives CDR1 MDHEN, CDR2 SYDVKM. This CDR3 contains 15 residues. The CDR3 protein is CASSSTPTGQETQYF. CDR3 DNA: TGTGCCAGCAGTTCGACCCCGACAGGGCAGGAGACCCAGTACTTC.

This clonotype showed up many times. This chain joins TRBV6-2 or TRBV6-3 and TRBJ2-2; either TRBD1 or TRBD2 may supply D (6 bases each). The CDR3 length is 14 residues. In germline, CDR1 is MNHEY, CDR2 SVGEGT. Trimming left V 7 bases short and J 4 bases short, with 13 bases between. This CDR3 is CASTKRGPTGELFF. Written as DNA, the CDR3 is TGTGCCAGCACTAAACGGGGGCCCACCGGGGAGCTGTTTTTT.

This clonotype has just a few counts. Here the CDR3 reads CASSQAGTGGETQYF. For the CDR3, the DNA is TGCGCCAGCAGCCAAGCCGGGACAGGGGGGGAGACCCAGTACTTC. V and J are TRBV4-1 and TRBJ2-5; 11 bases map to TRBD1. The CDR3 sequence is 15 residues long. The V and J ends lost 1 base and 5 bases, in that order; junction bases with no gene match: 3. Germline assignment: CDR1 MGHRA and CDR2 YSYEKL.

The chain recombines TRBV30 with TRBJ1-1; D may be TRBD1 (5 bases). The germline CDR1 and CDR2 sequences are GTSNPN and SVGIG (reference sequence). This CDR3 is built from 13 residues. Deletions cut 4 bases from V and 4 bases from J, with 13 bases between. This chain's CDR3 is CAWKEGAGTEAFF. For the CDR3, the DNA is TGTGCCTGGAAGGAAGGGGCAGGCACTGAAGCTTTCTTT.

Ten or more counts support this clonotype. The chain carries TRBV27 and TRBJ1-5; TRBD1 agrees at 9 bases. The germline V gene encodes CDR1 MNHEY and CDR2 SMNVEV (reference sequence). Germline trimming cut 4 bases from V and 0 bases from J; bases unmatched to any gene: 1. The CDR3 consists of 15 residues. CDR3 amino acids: CASSSQGASNQPQHF. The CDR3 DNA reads TGTGCCAGCAGTTCACAGGGGGCTAGCAATCAGCCCCAGCATTTT.

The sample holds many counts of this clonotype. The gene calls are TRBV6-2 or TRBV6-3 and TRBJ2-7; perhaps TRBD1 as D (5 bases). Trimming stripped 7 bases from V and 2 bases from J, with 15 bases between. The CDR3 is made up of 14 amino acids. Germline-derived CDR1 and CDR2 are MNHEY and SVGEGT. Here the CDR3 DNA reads TGTGCCAGCACCAAGACCCAGGGAACCTACGAGCAGTACTTC. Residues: CASTKTQGTYEQYF.

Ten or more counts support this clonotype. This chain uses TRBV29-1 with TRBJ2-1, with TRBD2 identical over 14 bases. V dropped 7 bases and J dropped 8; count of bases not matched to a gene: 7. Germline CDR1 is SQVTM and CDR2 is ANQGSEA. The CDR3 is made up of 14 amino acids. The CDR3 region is CSAAGTSGGDEQFF. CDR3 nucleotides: TGCAGCGCTGCCGGGACTAGCGGGGGAGATGAGCAGTTCTTC.

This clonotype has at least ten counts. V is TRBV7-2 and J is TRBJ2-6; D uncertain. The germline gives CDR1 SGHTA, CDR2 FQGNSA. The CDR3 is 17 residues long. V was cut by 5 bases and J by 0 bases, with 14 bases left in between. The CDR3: CASSPQNTDSGANVLTF. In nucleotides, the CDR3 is TGTGCCAGCAGCCCACAGAATACGGACTCTGGGGCCAACGTCCTGACTTTC.